Listed below are T cell receptor beta chains from one sample, sequenced in a study of blood T cell repertoires in COVID-19. Only in-frame clones appear in the TCRdb table, and some are missing; sequencing was by immunoSEQ multiplex PCR. The data hold more than 25,000 clones, with roughly 91% observed a single time. Input material: peripheral blood. The receptor source for this set is a man in his forties or fifties with active COVID-19. CDR3s include the opening cysteine and the closing phenylalanine or tryptophan. The D gene is left open where the match is weak. Some rows mark clone size as missing; the rest say once, few, many or name a class of expanded clone.

d_call: TRBD2; v_call: TRBV28; clone_size: medium-sized; j_call: TRBJ2-7; cdr3_nt: TGTGCCAGCAGTATCCCTAGCGGACAAGCCTACGAGCAGTACTTC; cdr3_aa: CASSIPSGQAYEQYF
d_call: .; v_call: TRBV7-9; clone_size: .; j_call: TRBJ2-5; cdr3_nt: TGTGCCAGCAGCTCGGGTCTAGCTGGGGAGACCCAGTACTTC; cdr3_aa: CASSSGLAGETQYF
d_call: .; v_call: TRBV4-3; clone_size: .; j_call: TRBJ1-4; cdr3_nt: TGCGCCAGCAGCCAAGATCAGGACGGCGGGGGGAAACTGTTTTTT; cdr3_aa: CASSQDQDGGGKLFF
d_call: .; v_call: TRBV12-5; clone_size: .; j_call: TRBJ2-5; cdr3_nt: TGTGCTAGTGGTTTGGACTGGTCGGGGGAGACCCAGTACTTC; cdr3_aa: CASGLDWSGETQYF
d_call: .; v_call: TRBV19; clone_size: .; j_call: TRBJ2-1; cdr3_nt: TGTGCCAGTGGCAGGGGCTCCTACAATGAGCAGTTCTTC; cdr3_aa: CASGRGSYNEQFF
d_call: .; v_call: TRBV27; clone_size: .; j_call: TRBJ1-2; cdr3_nt: TGTGCCAGCAGCCTAGGGGGTTTTAACTATGGCTACACCTTC; cdr3_aa: CASSLGGFNYGYTF
d_call: TRBD1; v_call: TRBV3-1/TRBV3-2; clone_size: few; j_call: TRBJ2-7; cdr3_nt: TGTGCCAGCAGCCTCCTGGGACAGGGGGCCTACGAGCAGTACTTC; cdr3_aa: CASSLLGQGAYEQYF
d_call: .; v_call: TRBV18; clone_size: .; j_call: TRBJ1-1; cdr3_nt: TGTGCCAGCTCACCACCGAGCAGGGGAAAGAACACTGAAGCTTTCTTT; cdr3_aa: CASSPPSRGKNTEAFF
d_call: .; v_call: TRBV11-1; clone_size: .; j_call: TRBJ2-1; cdr3_nt: TGTGCCAGCAGCTTTTCCGGTTACAATGAGCAGTTCTTC; cdr3_aa: CASSFSGYNEQFF
d_call: TRBD1; v_call: TRBV6-2/TRBV6-3; clone_size: .; j_call: TRBJ1-5; cdr3_nt: TGTGCCAGCAGTACCTTGACAGGGGGCCTTAATCAGCCCCAGCATTTT; cdr3_aa: CASSTLTGGLNQPQHF
d_call: TRBD1; v_call: TRBV11-2; clone_size: .; j_call: TRBJ1-5; cdr3_nt: TGTGCCAGCAGCTTAGACGGGACAGGGAATCAGCCCCAGCATTTT; cdr3_aa: CASSLDGTGNQPQHF
d_call: .; v_call: TRBV3-1/TRBV3-2; clone_size: .; j_call: TRBJ2-7; cdr3_nt: TGTGCCAGCAGCCAAGATCCTGTCTTTTCCTACGAGCAGTACTTC; cdr3_aa: CASSQDPVFSYEQYF
d_call: .; v_call: TRBV6-5; clone_size: .; j_call: TRBJ1-1; cdr3_nt: TGTGCCAGCAGTTACGACTCGAACACTGAAGCTTTCTTT; cdr3_aa: CASSYDSNTEAFF
d_call: TRBD1; v_call: TRBV10-3; clone_size: once; j_call: TRBJ2-2; cdr3_nt: TGTGCCATCAGAGGACAGGGGACGAACACCGGGGAGCTGTTTTTT; cdr3_aa: CAIRGQGTNTGELFF
d_call: .; v_call: TRBV18; clone_size: few; j_call: TRBJ2-3; cdr3_nt: TGTGCCAGCTCACTAATGACGAGCGCGGAGGGCACAGATACGCAGTATTTT; cdr3_aa: CASSLMTSAEGTDTQYF
d_call: .; v_call: TRBV14; clone_size: .; j_call: TRBJ2-5; cdr3_nt: TGTGCCAGCAGCCAAGATCGTCTAAGTATAAAAGAGACCCAGTACTTC; cdr3_aa: CASSQDRLSIKETQYF
d_call: TRBD1; v_call: TRBV5-1; clone_size: .; j_call: TRBJ1-1; cdr3_nt: TGCGCCAGCGCCTCGGGACAGCCAAACACTGAAGCTTTCTTT; cdr3_aa: CASASGQPNTEAFF
d_call: TRBD2; v_call: TRBV7-9; clone_size: once; j_call: TRBJ2-1; cdr3_nt: TGTGCCAGCAGCTTCACTAGCGGGAACTACAATGAGCAGTTCTTC; cdr3_aa: CASSFTSGNYNEQFF
d_call: .; v_call: TRBV5-6; clone_size: .; j_call: TRBJ2-7; cdr3_nt: TGTGCCAGCAGCTTGTACACGTACGAGCAGTACTTC; cdr3_aa: CASSLYTYEQYF
d_call: TRBD2; v_call: TRBV5-1; clone_size: .; j_call: TRBJ2-2; cdr3_nt: TGCGCCAGCAGCTTGGTTCTAGCGGGGAACACCGGGGAGCTGTTTTTT; cdr3_aa: CASSLVLAGNTGELFF
d_call: .; v_call: TRBV6-6; clone_size: .; j_call: TRBJ1-5; cdr3_nt: TGTGCCAGCATGAGATCGTATAGCAATCAGCCCCAGCATTTT; cdr3_aa: CASMRSYSNQPQHF
d_call: TRBD1; v_call: TRBV7-3; clone_size: .; j_call: TRBJ2-5; cdr3_nt: TGTGCCAGCAGCCCCTACGGACAGGGGGGGGAGACCCAGTACTTC; cdr3_aa: CASSPYGQGGETQYF
d_call: .; v_call: TRBV9; clone_size: .; j_call: TRBJ2-6; cdr3_nt: TGTGCCAGCAGCGTTACAGGGTCTGGGGCCAACGTCCTGACTTTC; cdr3_aa: CASSVTGSGANVLTF
d_call: .; v_call: TRBV5-1; clone_size: .; j_call: TRBJ1-4; cdr3_nt: TGCGCCAGCAGCCCGCGGAGGGTGGATACTGAAAAACTGTTTTTT; cdr3_aa: CASSPRRVDTEKLFF
d_call: .; v_call: TRBV2; clone_size: .; j_call: TRBJ1-1; cdr3_nt: TGTGCCAGCAGTCCCCGGAACACTGAAGCTTTCTTT; cdr3_aa: CASSPRNTEAFF
d_call: TRBD1; v_call: TRBV25-1; clone_size: .; j_call: TRBJ1-3; cdr3_nt: TGTGCGAGTATGGACAGGGTCTCTGGAAACACCATATATTTT; cdr3_aa: CASMDRVSGNTIYF
d_call: TRBD1; v_call: TRBV2; clone_size: .; j_call: TRBJ1-2; cdr3_nt: TGTGCCAGCTTTCGGAGCTCCGCACAGGGGGCTCATTCTAACTATGGCTACACCTTC; cdr3_aa: CASFRSSAQGAHSNYGYTF
d_call: TRBD1; v_call: TRBV7-8; clone_size: .; j_call: TRBJ1-2; cdr3_nt: TGTGCCAGCAGCGAACAGGGGGCGCCGAATTATGGCTACACCTTC; cdr3_aa: CASSEQGAPNYGYTF
d_call: .; v_call: TRBV29-1; clone_size: once; j_call: TRBJ1-3; cdr3_nt: TGCAGCGTTGACCGCAGAGGCTCTGGAAACACCATATATTTT; cdr3_aa: CSVDRRGSGNTIYF
d_call: .; v_call: TRBV2; clone_size: .; j_call: TRBJ2-2; cdr3_nt: TGTGCCAGCAGCTCCGGGTCCAGCGGTTCAGAGCTGTTTTTT; cdr3_aa: CASSSGSSGSELFF
d_call: .; v_call: TRBV6-5; clone_size: .; j_call: TRBJ2-1; cdr3_nt: TGTGCCAGCAGATTACGGGAAACCTACAATGAGCAGTTCTTC; cdr3_aa: CASRLRETYNEQFF
d_call: TRBD1; v_call: TRBV7-2; clone_size: .; j_call: TRBJ1-5; cdr3_nt: TGTGCCAGCAGCACGAGGACAGGGCATGACCAGCCCCAGCATTTT; cdr3_aa: CASSTRTGHDQPQHF
d_call: TRBD2; v_call: TRBV27; clone_size: .; j_call: TRBJ2-3; cdr3_nt: TGTGCCAGCAGTTTAGCGGGAGGGACAGATACGCAGTATTTT; cdr3_aa: CASSLAGGTDTQYF
d_call: TRBD1; v_call: TRBV7-8; clone_size: .; j_call: TRBJ1-3; cdr3_nt: TGTGCCAGCAGCACTCCGACAGGGGGCGAAGTAAACACCATATATTTT; cdr3_aa: CASSTPTGGEVNTIYF
d_call: .; v_call: TRBV6-6; clone_size: .; j_call: TRBJ1-6; cdr3_nt: TGTGCCAGCAGTTACAATCCGGGAATGAATTCACCCCTCCACTTT; cdr3_aa: CASSYNPGMNSPLHF
d_call: TRBD1; v_call: TRBV2; clone_size: .; j_call: TRBJ2-1; cdr3_nt: TGTGCCAGCAGTGAAGGGACAGGGGGTAGCTACAATGAGCAGTTCTTC; cdr3_aa: CASSEGTGGSYNEQFF
d_call: .; v_call: TRBV7-9; clone_size: .; j_call: TRBJ2-7; cdr3_nt: TGTGCCAGCAGCTTAGCGAAGGGCAGGGCGCCCTACGAGCAGTACTTC; cdr3_aa: CASSLAKGRAPYEQYF
d_call: .; v_call: TRBV5-1; clone_size: .; j_call: TRBJ2-7; cdr3_nt: TGCGCCAGCAGCTTAGCACAGGCCCTCTCCTACGAGCAGTACTTC; cdr3_aa: CASSLAQALSYEQYF
d_call: TRBD2; v_call: TRBV7-9; clone_size: .; j_call: TRBJ2-7; cdr3_nt: TGTGCCAGCAGCTTGACAGCGGGGGGACCGTACGAGCAGTACTTC; cdr3_aa: CASSLTAGGPYEQYF
d_call: .; v_call: TRBV13; clone_size: .; j_call: TRBJ1-4; cdr3_nt: TGTGCCAGCAGCATGGGCCAGCCGTCCGCCGAAAAACTGTTTTTT; cdr3_aa: CASSMGQPSAEKLFF
d_call: .; v_call: TRBV11-2; clone_size: once; j_call: TRBJ1-6; cdr3_nt: TGTGCCAGCAGGCGCCCGGGAAGGGGGAATTCACCCCTCCACTTT; cdr3_aa: CASRRPGRGNSPLHF
d_call: .; v_call: TRBV19; clone_size: .; j_call: TRBJ2-4; cdr3_nt: TGTGCCAGTAGCACCAAGAGGACAGAGATAGCCAAAAACATTCAGTACTTC; cdr3_aa: CASSTKRTEIAKNIQYF
d_call: .; v_call: TRBV5-1; clone_size: once; j_call: TRBJ1-5; cdr3_nt: TGCGCCAGCAGCTTGGAACCGGACGGGATAAATCAGCCCCAGCATTTT; cdr3_aa: CASSLEPDGINQPQHF
d_call: .; v_call: TRBV5-3; clone_size: .; j_call: TRBJ1-5; cdr3_nt: TGTGCCAGAAGCTTGGTGGGGCCGGAGCCCCAGCATTTT; cdr3_aa: CARSLVGPEPQHF
d_call: TRBD2; v_call: TRBV24-1; clone_size: .; j_call: TRBJ2-3; cdr3_nt: TGTGCCACCAGTGAGGCTAGCGGGGGGATGGATACGCAGTATTTT; cdr3_aa: CATSEASGGMDTQYF
d_call: TRBD2; v_call: TRBV7-2; clone_size: .; j_call: TRBJ2-1; cdr3_nt: TGTGCCAGCAGCGGGACTAGCGGCTACAATGAGCAGTTCTTC; cdr3_aa: CASSGTSGYNEQFF
d_call: TRBD1; v_call: TRBV2; clone_size: once; j_call: TRBJ1-5; cdr3_nt: TGTGCCAGCCGACGGACAGGGAATCAGCCCCAGCATTTT; cdr3_aa: CASRRTGNQPQHF
d_call: TRBD1; v_call: TRBV7-9; clone_size: .; j_call: TRBJ2-1; cdr3_nt: TGTGCCGGTGCACAGACAGGGGGCGTAGTGAATGAGCAGTTCTTC; cdr3_aa: CAGAQTGGVVNEQFF